Each of the 26 T cell receptor beta chains below was sequenced from the same sample in a study of regulatory T cells in long-lasting Graves disease. iRepertoire HTBI primers and Arm-PCR of CDR3 regions built TCR beta libraries. TCRdb itself ran the multiplex PCR reads through MiXCR, one entry per CDR3 protein. The table lists 600,000 to 800,000 distinct CDR3 sequences, 30% of them singletons. Time point of the sample: persistent/refractory GD, antithyroid drugs over 5 years with positive TRAb. Scientists built the TCR library using RNA that was extracted from PBMCs. The sequences come from peripheral blood mononuclear cells (PBMCs), collected when the disease was refractory, from a patient treated with antithyroid drugs. The receptors here all came from a female donor with Graves disease.

This clonotype was seen only once. The rearrangement links TRBV28 to TRBJ1-1; D remains ambiguous. With 3 bases removed from V and 4 bases from J, the gap between germline ends came to 9 bases. Germline CDR1 and CDR2: MDHEN and SYDVKM. This CDR3 has 13 residues. For the CDR3, the DNA is TGTGCCAGCAGTTTTGGGTGGGGCACTGAAGCTTTCTTT. Residues: CASSFGWGTEAFF.

The rearrangement joins TRBV6-1 to TRBJ2-7; TRBD1 matches at 9 bases. CDR3 length equals 13 residues. The V gene's germline CDR1 is MNHNS and CDR2 SASEGT. CDR3 DNA sequence: TGTGCTGTAGGGACAGGGAGTCTGAGCGAGCAGTACTTC. Residues: CAVGTGSLSEQYF.

The chain recombines TRBV29-1 with TRBJ1-2, with 9 bases that match TRBD1. This CDR3 comprises 15 residues. The ends lost 3 bases at V and 3 bases at J; junction bases unmatched: 8. The germline V gene encodes CDR1 SQVTM and CDR2 ANQGSEA. Written as DNA, the CDR3 is TGCAGCGTTGAGCCGAGACAGGGGGGGGACTATGGCTACACCTTC. Translating gives CSVEPRQGGDYGYTF.

This clonotype was seen a few times. This chain joins TRBV25-1 and TRBJ2-7, with D unresolved. The CDR3 totals 14 residues. Deletions cut 4 bases from V and 3 bases from J, with 13 bases between. Looked up from germline, CDR1 is MGHDK and CDR2 is SYGVNS. The CDR3 protein is CASSGTIAHYEQYF. The CDR3 DNA follows: TGTGCCAGCAGTGGAACCATTGCTCACTACGAGCAGTACTTC.

With respect to this clonotype: A much larger clone lies one base from this, so it may be a read error. This rearrangement joins TRBV6-1 to TRBJ2-7, with 10 bases that match TRBD1. Germline CDR1 is MNHNS and CDR2 is SASEGT. Trimming removed 5 bases from V and 3 bases from J; junction bases left unmatched: 7. This CDR3 region has 15 residues. The CDR3 DNA reads TGTGCCAGCAGTCGCGGGACAGGGGTTATCTACGAGCAGTACTTC. Amino acid sequence: CASSRGTGVIYEQYF.

This clonotype appeared a few times. V and J are TRBV28 and TRBJ1-6, with 9 bases that match TRBD1. There are 14 residues in the CDR3. V was pared by 4 bases and J by 10 bases, with 5 bases of the junction left unmatched. Looked up from germline, CDR1 is MDHEN and CDR2 is SYDVKM. The CDR3 reads CASSSGDRASPLHF. Here the CDR3 DNA reads TGTGCCAGCAGTTCAGGGGACAGGGCCTCACCCCTCCACTTT. Complete variable domain (other parts from reference TRBV28 and TRBJ1-6): DVKVTQSSRYLVKRTGEKVFLECVQDMDHENMFWYRQDPGLGLRLIYFSYDVKMKEKGDIPEGYSVSREKKERFSLILESASTNQTSMYLCASSSGDRASPLHFGNGTRLTVT.

The rearrangement joins TRBV27 to TRBJ1-5; D is perhaps TRBD1 (6 bases). The CDR3 contains 17 residues. Germline loops: CDR1 MNHEY, CDR2 SMNVEV (reference sequence). Trimming removed 5 bases at V and 3 bases at J, with 20 bases between. In nucleotides, the CDR3 is TGTGCCAGCAGTAGACGCGTCGGGGGCTTTAACAATCAGCCCCAGCATTTT. Protein sequence: CASSRRVGGFNNQPQHF.

This clonotype turned up a few times. This chain joins TRBV29-1 and TRBJ2-7, with D possibly matching TRBD2 (5 bases). This CDR3 has 12 amino acids. The germline gives CDR1 SQVTM, CDR2 ANQGSEA. V was cut by 0 bases and J by 4 bases, with 7 bases left in between. The CDR3 region is CSVEEGGYEQYF. DNA of the CDR3: TGCAGCGTTGAAGAGGGCGGGTACGAGCAGTACTTC.

The chain links TRBV19 to TRBJ2-7; D remains ambiguous. The CDR3 sequence is 15 residues long. Trimming cost V 2 bases and J 2 bases, with 13 bases left between them. Germline V gives CDR1 LNHDA, CDR2 SQIVND (reference sequence). This CDR3 reads CASSINFGQTYEQYF. The CDR3, as DNA: TGTGCCAGTAGTATAAATTTCGGGCAGACCTACGAGCAGTACTTC.

The chain uses TRBV12-3 or TRBV12-4 and TRBJ2-4; TRBD1 or TRBD2 may be the D gene (5 bases each). The germline V and J ends were trimmed by 1 base and 2 bases, with 9 bases remaining between them. The CDR3 is made up of 15 amino acids. The CDR3 DNA is TGTGCCAGCAGTTTAGTTGGGGGAACCAAAAACATTCAGTACTTC. Residues: CASSLVGGTKNIQYF.

J is TRBJ2-2 and V is TRBV20-1; no reliable D call. CDR1 and CDR2 from the germline V gene are DFQATT and SNEGSKA (reference sequence). There are 12 residues in the CDR3. Trimming took 7 bases from V and 4 from J, leaving 10 bases between them. The CDR3 DNA is TGCAGTGGAATTTTGAGCACCGGGGAGCTGTTTTTT. Protein product: CSGILSTGELFF.

CDR3 in DNA: TGTGCCAGCACCGAGTCCCGGGAGGCTGAAGCTTTCTTT. This sequence encodes CASTESREAEAFF. This rearrangement joins TRBV6-1 to TRBJ1-1; D is unresolved. The V and J ends lost 7 bases and 6 bases respectively, with 15 bases between them. Germline values: CDR1 MNHNS, CDR2 SASEGT. The CDR3 consists of 13 residues.

J is TRBJ1-2 and V is TRBV29-1; 8 nucleotides align to TRBD1. J gave up 4 bases and V 6 bases, and 10 bases lay outside the gene matches. The V gene's germline CDR1 is SQVTM and CDR2 ANQGSEA. The CDR3 sequence is 14 residues long. The CDR3 is CSVGMDRAPYGYTF. The CDR3 DNA is TGCAGCGTAGGGATGGACAGGGCCCCCTATGGCTACACCTTC.

V is TRBV20-1 and J is TRBJ1-3, with TRBD1 as a possible D gene (6 bases). The CDR3 is made up of 15 amino acids. V was clipped by 5 bases and J by 0 bases, with 14 bases between them. Germline CDR1 is DFQATT and CDR2 is SNEGSKA (reference sequence). The CDR3 sequence: CSALGAGPSGNTIYF. The CDR3 nucleotides are TGCAGTGCTCTGGGGGCCGGGCCCTCTGGAAACACCATATATTTT.

This clonotype was counted many times. J is TRBJ1-2 and V is TRBV7-9; D uncertain. CDR3 length: 16 amino acids. Germline values: CDR1 SEHNR, CDR2 FQNEAQ (reference sequence). V dropped 5 bases and J dropped 5 bases, with 21 bases sitting between them. The CDR3 region has the DNA TGTGCCAGCAGCATACTTTTTTGGACCTTAGGGTATGGCTACACCTTC. This encodes CASSILFWTLGYGYTF. The full variable domain, completed using reference TRBV7-9 and TRBJ1-2, is DTGVSQNPRHKITKRGQNVTFRCDPISEHNRLYWYRQTLGQGPEFLTYFQNEAQLEKSRLLSDRFSAERPKGSFSTLEIQRTEQGDSAMYLCASSILFWTLGYGYTFGSGTRLTVV.

A few counts support this clonotype. V gene TRBV6-5 combines with J gene TRBJ2-5; D call uncertain. V was trimmed by 2 bases and J by 0 bases, leaving 19 bases between them. This CDR3 spans 18 amino acids. CDR1 and CDR2 (germline): MNHEY, SVGAGI. CDR3 sequence: CASSYGGWRKADQETQYF. The DNA for the CDR3 is TGTGCCAGCAGTTACGGTGGGTGGCGGAAGGCCGACCAAGAGACCCAGTACTTC.

This clonotype has ten or more counts. V usage is TRBV20-1 and J usage is TRBJ1-4, with D perhaps matching TRBD1 (5 bases). V was pared by 6 bases and J by 8 bases, with 13 bases between. The CDR3 is 12 amino acids. CDR1 is DFQATT and CDR2 is SNEGSKA in the germline V gene (reference sequence). CDR3 amino acids: CSARDWGEKLFF. DNA for the CDR3: TGCAGTGCCCGTGACTGGGGGGAAAAACTGTTTTTT.

Only a few counts were recorded for this clonotype. V gene TRBV6-1 combines with J gene TRBJ1-5; no reliable D call. The CDR3 spans 15 residues. Germline V gives CDR1 MNHNS, CDR2 SASEGT. Trimming left V 8 bases short and J 0 bases short, with 14 bases between. Written as DNA, the CDR3 is TGTGCCAGCCGAACGGCACAGTATAGCAATCAGCCCCAGCATTTT. The encoded protein is CASRTAQYSNQPQHF.

The gene calls are TRBV6-2 or TRBV6-3 and TRBJ2-1; no definite D call. V was shortened by 5 bases and J by 6 bases, with 14 bases between the two germline ends. The CDR3 spans 14 residues. Germline CDR1 and CDR2: MNHEY and SVGEGT. CDR3 amino acids: CASSEGLMTNEQFF. The CDR3 DNA sequence: TGTGCCAGCAGTGAAGGCCTTATGACCAATGAGCAGTTCTTC.

The chain joins TRBV6-1 to TRBJ2-7; D may be TRBD1 (6 bases). Trimming left V 3 bases short and J 6 bases short, with 12 bases between. The CDR3 has 13 amino acids. Germline V lookup: CDR1 MNHNS, CDR2 SASEGT. As DNA, the CDR3 is TGTGCCAGCAGTGACTCCAGGGGCTCCGAGCAGTACTTC. It translates to CASSDSRGSEQYF.

The rearrangement links TRBV6-5 to TRBJ1-5; D is ambiguous. Trimming cost V 0 bases and J 1 base, with 10 bases left between them. The CDR3 is 16 residues long. Germline V gives CDR1 MNHEY, CDR2 SVGAGI. The CDR3 DNA reads as TGTGCCAGCAGTTACTCGCGATCGGGGAGCAATCAGCCCCAGCATTTT. Translated, it gives CASSYSRSGSNQPQHF.

This clonotype turned up a few times. The rearrangement uses TRBV27 and TRBJ2-7; unclear D gene. From germline, CDR1 is MNHEY and CDR2 SMNVEV (reference sequence). The V gene lost 5 bases and the J gene lost 3 bases, with 17 bases spanning the gap. The CDR3 runs 15 residues. Here the CDR3 reads CASSTSHLGFYEQYF. DNA for the CDR3: TGTGCCAGCAGTACCTCCCACCTGGGCTTCTACGAGCAGTACTTC.

Ten or more counts support this clonotype. At one boundary the junction diverges from the germline segment, which might be a read error. V and J are TRBV19 and TRBJ2-5; TRBD2 aligns across 12 bases. The CDR3 spans 15 residues. The germline V gene encodes CDR1 LNHDA and CDR2 SQIVND (reference sequence). CDR3 DNA: TGTGCCAGCAGTATACTAGCGGGAGGTCAAGAGACCCAGTACTTC. This gives the protein CASSILAGGQETQYF.

This clonotype was counted many times. The chain carries TRBV19 and TRBJ1-5; 7 positions match TRBD1. CDR1 and CDR2 from the germline V gene are LNHDA and SQIVND (reference sequence). CDR3 length equals 15 residues. With 9 bases clipped from V and 0 bases from J, the junction kept 8 bases outside the gene matches. The DNA for the CDR3 is TGTGCCAGCAGCGTCACAGGGGATAGCAATCAGCCCCAGCATTTT. Protein: CASSVTGDSNQPQHF.

The table lists this clonotype with a few counts. The V call is TRBV20-1, the J call TRBJ1-4; D is unresolved. Germline assignment: CDR1 DFQATT and CDR2 SNEGSKA (reference sequence). Trimming removed 0 bases at V and 0 bases at J, with 8 bases between. The CDR3 sequence is 15 residues long. In DNA form, the CDR3 reads TGCAGTGCTAGAGATAAAGGGACAACTAATGAAAAACTGTTTTTT. It encodes CSARDKGTTNEKLFF.

This clonotype was found a few times. This chain joins TRBV11-3 and TRBJ1-1; TRBD1 agrees at 7 bases. Trimming removed 5 bases from V and 1 base from J; junction bases left unmatched: 13. Germline CDR1 SGHNT, CDR2 YENEEA. This CDR3 is 17 amino acids long. The DNA of the CDR3 is TGTGCCAGCAGCCCCCTTGCGCGGACAGGAAAGAACACTGAAGCTTTCTTT. Translated, it gives CASSPLARTGKNTEAFF.